A selection of T cell receptor beta chains follows, all from one sample in a study of shared clonotypes between healthy human individuals. Repertoires were generated with immunoSEQ multiplex PCR, while TCRdb's copy carries only in-frame clones and drops some. The table includes 2,500,000 or so clones, roughly nine tenths detected once. What was sequenced was naive CD4+ T cells sorted from blood. The origin of the receptors is a man aged 18 to 30 in good health. The CDR3 runs from the conserved cysteine through the conserved F or W. The order of the fields is J gene, V gene, CDR3 protein.

>TRBJ1-1|TRBV2
CASTGTVNTEAFF
>TRBJ1-4|TRBV6-5
CASTATATNEKLFF
>TRBJ2-5|TRBV5-4
CASSLASGGVGTQYF
>TRBJ2-7|TRBV19
CASSSLDRVEQYF
>TRBJ2-5|TRBV5-1
CASSPKGGQETQYF
>TRBJ2-3|TRBV7-3
CASSPRLAGTTDTQYF
>TRBJ1-5|TRBV6-4
CASSIDSSNQPQHF
>TRBJ2-7|TRBV5-1
CASSLDPVYEQYF
>TRBJ2-7|TRBV19
CASSPKEYVEQYF
>TRBJ2-1|TRBV6-5
CASSLTSGTYNEQFF
>TRBJ1-5|TRBV28
CASSFLQGGNQPQHF
>TRBJ1-4|TRBV10-3
CAISVGGKGEKLFF
>TRBJ1-1|TRBV27
CASSSWDSRGAEAFF